This T cell receptor beta chain was recovered during a study of beta chain features in type 1 diabetes. Findings and limits, study-wide: Although PCR might favor shorter templates, it would do so equally in patients and controls. VDJ junctions from type 1 diabetes patients carried fewer insertions and larger deletions.

Sorting that relied on CD45RO/CCR7/CD25/CD127/CD95/CD27 yielded CD4+ naive, central memory, regulatory and stem cell-like memory cells. As every portion of the isolated RNA was reverse transcribed, the sequencing read expressed TCRB transcripts. The average output of naive, central memory and regulatory T cell samples was approximately 3.8 million reads. Assay used: immunoSEQ multiplex PCR; TCRdb lists only in-frame clones, some missing. The repertoire includes under 450,000 clones, around 15% of them detected once, and 0.019% sits in the top ten. To note about this clone: Antigen unknown.

Trimming left V 1 base short and J 6 bases short, with 10 bases between. The CDR3 has 13 amino acids. Germline lookup yields CDR1 GTSNPN and CDR2 SVGIG (reference sequence). The rearrangement links TRBV30 to TRBJ1-5; D gene uncertain. The specimen sequenced was naive CD4+ T cells from blood. The source is a woman in her late teens or twenties in good health. CDR3 sequence reads: CAWSAGEAQPQHF. The CDR3 nucleotides are TGTGCCTGGAGTGCCGGGGAAGCTCAGCCCCAGCATTTT.